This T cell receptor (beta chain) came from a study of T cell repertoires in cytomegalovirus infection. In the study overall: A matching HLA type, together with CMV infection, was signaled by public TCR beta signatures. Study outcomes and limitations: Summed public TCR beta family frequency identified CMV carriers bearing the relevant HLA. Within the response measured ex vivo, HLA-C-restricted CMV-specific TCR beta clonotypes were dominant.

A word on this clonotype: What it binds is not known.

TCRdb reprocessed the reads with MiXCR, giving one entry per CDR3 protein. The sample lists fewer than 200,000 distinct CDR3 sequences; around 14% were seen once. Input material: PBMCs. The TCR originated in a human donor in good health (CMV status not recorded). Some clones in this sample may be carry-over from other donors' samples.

CDR3 bases: TGTGCCAGCAGGGAGGATAGCAATCAGCCCCAGCATTTT. Protein product: CASREDSNQPQHF. This chain links TRBV12-3 or TRBV12-4 with TRBJ1-5, with no clear D. V was cut by 6 bases and J by 0 bases, with 6 bases left in between. CDR3 size: 13 residues.